These T cell receptor beta chains were read from a single sample in a study of T cell changes during pregnancy in multiple sclerosis. Profiling relied on immunoSEQ multiplex PCR, and the TCRdb table lists in-frame clones only, not all of them. The data contain around 100,000 clones, about nine tenths of them singletons. Material: peripheral blood, obtained in the second trimester of pregnancy. The receptors come from a female donor in good health, enrolled as a control in a pregnancy study. The CDR3 runs from the conserved cysteine through the conserved F or W. A D gene is named only where the DNA matches it firmly.

v_gene,j_gene,d_gene,CDR3nt,CDR3aa
TRBV15,TRBJ1-1,.,TGTGCCACCAGCACCAACGAACCGGGGAACACTGAAGCTTTCTTT,CATSTNEPGNTEAFF
TRBV9,TRBJ2-7,.,TGTGCCAGCAGCGTCCGTCCGGAGCAGTACTTC,CASSVRPEQYF
TRBV7-9,TRBJ2-7,TRBD1,TGTGCCAGCAGCTTGGACAGGGGCATAGGGCAGTACTTC,CASSLDRGIGQYF
TRBV6-6,TRBJ2-7,.,TGTGCCAGCAGTTACTCTGGGACACTCGACGAGCAGTACTTC,CASSYSGTLDEQYF
TRBV15,TRBJ1-1,.,TGTGCCACCAGCAGAGGAGACAGTAACACTGAAGCTTTCTTT,CATSRGDSNTEAFF
TRBV7-7,TRBJ2-2,TRBD2,TGTGCTAGCAGCTTAGACTCTAGCGGGAAGTTAGGTGCTGGCACCGGGGAGCTGTTTTTT,CASSLDSSGKLGAGTGELFF
TRBV7-9,TRBJ1-2,TRBD1,TGTGCCAGCAGCTTAGGGGGACAGCGGTTTAAGGGCTACACCTTC,CASSLGGQRFKGYTF
TRBV9,TRBJ1-2,TRBD1,TGTGCCAGCAGCTCCCGTAGGACAGGGGGCAGGGTAGGGACCTATGGCTACACCTTC,CASSSRRTGGRVGTYGYTF
TRBV18,TRBJ2-6,.,TGTGCCAGCCACCGAACTGGGGCGGCAGGGGCCAACGTCCTGACTTTC,CASHRTGAAGANVLTF
TRBV10-3,TRBJ2-2,TRBD2,TGTGCCATCAGTGACGGGGGGGACACCGGGGAGCTGTTTTTT,CAISDGGDTGELFF
TRBV19,TRBJ2-3,TRBD2,TGTGCCAGTAGCGTGACTAGCGGGAGCGTAGATACGCAGTATTTT,CASSVTSGSVDTQYF
TRBV4-3,TRBJ1-6,TRBD1,TGCGCCAGCAGCCGACAGGGGCCTGGGAATAATTCACCCCTCCACTTT,CASSRQGPGNNSPLHF